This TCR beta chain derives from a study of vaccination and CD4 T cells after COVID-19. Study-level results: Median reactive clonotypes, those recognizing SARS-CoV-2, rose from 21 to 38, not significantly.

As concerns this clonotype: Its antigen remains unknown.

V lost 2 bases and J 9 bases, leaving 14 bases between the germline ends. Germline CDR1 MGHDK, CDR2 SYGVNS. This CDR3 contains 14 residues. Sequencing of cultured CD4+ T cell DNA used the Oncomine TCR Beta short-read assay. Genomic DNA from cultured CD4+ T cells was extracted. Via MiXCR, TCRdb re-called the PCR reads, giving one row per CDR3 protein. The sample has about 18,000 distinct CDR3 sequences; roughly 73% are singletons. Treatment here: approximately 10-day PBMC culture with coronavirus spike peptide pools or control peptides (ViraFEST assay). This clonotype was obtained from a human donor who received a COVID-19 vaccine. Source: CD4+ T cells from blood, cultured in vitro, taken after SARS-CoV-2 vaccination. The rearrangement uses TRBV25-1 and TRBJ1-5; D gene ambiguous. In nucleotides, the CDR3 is TGTGCCAGCAGTGAACGAGGGTTGCATGGGCCCCAGCATTTT. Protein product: CASSERGLHGPQHF.